This T cell receptor beta chain was sequenced for a study of post-analysis software for immune sequencing data. Study summary: Recorded subtypes: relapsing-remitting, secondary progressive, progressive-relapsing; some patients unannotated. Study observations and caveats: Higher frequency in patients than in controls was seen for several TRBV segments, with TRBV5-6, TRBV5-1 and TRBV20-1 among them. Controls had significantly higher normalized Chao1 diversity than multiple sclerosis patients.

Unique molecular identifiers featured in each of the TCR beta cDNA libraries. Yield was 450,000 to 650,000 cDNA molecules from 1 to 10 million T cells. TCRdb reanalysed the PCR reads using MiXCR and keeps one entry per CDR3 protein. The data show fewer than 700,000 distinct CDR3 sequences, about 40% seen once. This clonotype was seen a few times. What it binds is not known. Germline CDR1 reads ENHRY; CDR2 reads SYGVKD. Unmatched junction bases numbered 20, after V lost 9 bases and J lost 0 bases. This CDR3 is built from 19 residues. The rearrangement joins TRBV10-3 to TRBJ2-3, with 8 bases fitting TRBD2. The specimen was blood. This TCR was sampled from a girl aged 5-17 years with multiple sclerosis. The CDR3: CAMARRLSGGSLSTDTQYF. For the CDR3, the DNA is TGTGCCATGGCCCGCCGTTTAAGCGGGGGCAGCCTCAGCACAGATACGCAGTATTTT.